This is a list of T cell receptor beta chains from one sample in a study of metastatic and nonmetastatic thyroid tumors. TCRdb re-clonotyped the PCR reads through MiXCR. The sample lists about 32,000 clones, 7% to 9% occurring once. The sequencing input was blood. The receptor set was obtained from a female donor with papillary thyroid cancer or a benign thyroid nodule (not recorded which). Some clones in this sample may be carry-over from other donors' samples. Each CDR3 is given with its conserved first and last residue. A D gene is named only where the DNA matches it firmly. The listing skips clone size in some rows; elsewhere it reads once, few, many or a size class.

clone_size: many; d_call: .; j_call: TRBJ2-2; v_call: TRBV20-1; cdr3_aa: CSARGKWWGNRTGELFF; cdr3_nt: TGCAGTGCTAGAGGCAAATGGTGGGGGAATCGGACCGGGGAGCTGTTTTTT
clone_size: many; d_call: .; j_call: TRBJ2-3; v_call: TRBV6-6; cdr3_aa: CASSYSGRKADTQYF; cdr3_nt: TGTGCCAGCAGTTACTCGGGCAGGAAGGCAGATACGCAGTATTTT
clone_size: many; d_call: .; j_call: TRBJ2-7; v_call: TRBV30; cdr3_aa: CAWSVLGFGEQYF; cdr3_nt: TGTGCCTGGAGTGTATTGGGGTTCGGCGAGCAGTACTTC
clone_size: many; d_call: .; j_call: TRBJ1-1; v_call: TRBV6-1; cdr3_aa: CASSRTANTEAFF; cdr3_nt: TGTGCCAGCAGCAGGACAGCGAACACTGAAGCTTTCTTT
clone_size: many; d_call: .; j_call: TRBJ2-5; v_call: TRBV5-1; cdr3_aa: CASSLFGGTQETQYF; cdr3_nt: TGCGCCAGCAGCTTGTTTGGGGGGACCCAAGAGACCCAGTACTTC
clone_size: many; d_call: TRBD2; j_call: TRBJ2-1; v_call: TRBV4-1; cdr3_aa: CASSQERVAGVVSYNEQFF; cdr3_nt: TGCGCCAGCAGCCAAGAGAGGGTAGCGGGGGTCGTTTCCTACAATGAGCAGTTCTTC
clone_size: .; d_call: .; j_call: TRBJ1-1; v_call: TRBV18; cdr3_aa: CASSPGRGTEAFF; cdr3_nt: TGTGCCAGCTCACCAGGGAGGGGCACTGAAGCTTTCTTT
clone_size: many; d_call: .; j_call: TRBJ2-3; v_call: TRBV27; cdr3_aa: CASTRRGTDTQYF; cdr3_nt: TGTGCCAGCACCCGTCGTGGGACAGATACGCAGTATTTT
clone_size: many; d_call: .; j_call: TRBJ2-5; v_call: TRBV3-1; cdr3_aa: CASSRSETETQYF; cdr3_nt: TGTGCCAGCAGCCGTTCAGAAACTGAGACCCAGTACTTC
clone_size: many; d_call: TRBD1; j_call: TRBJ2-3; v_call: TRBV19; cdr3_aa: CASIDQGQGTDTQYF; cdr3_nt: TGTGCCAGTATCGATCAGGGACAGGGGACAGATACGCAGTATTTT
clone_size: few; d_call: TRBD1; j_call: TRBJ2-7; v_call: TRBV6-2/TRBV6-3; cdr3_aa: CASSTPDRGAYEQYF; cdr3_nt: TGTGCCAGCAGTACCCCGGACAGGGGCGCATACGAGCAGTACTTC
clone_size: many; d_call: TRBD1; j_call: TRBJ1-5; v_call: TRBV6-1; cdr3_aa: CASRGGQGGSNQPQHF; cdr3_nt: TGTGCCAGCAGGGGGGGACAGGGAGGAAGCAATCAGCCCCAGCATTTT
clone_size: many; d_call: .; j_call: TRBJ2-7; v_call: TRBV3-1; cdr3_aa: CASSQGSGYSYEQYF; cdr3_nt: TGTGCCAGCAGCCAAGGGTCGGGGTATTCCTACGAGCAGTACTTC
clone_size: many; d_call: .; j_call: TRBJ2-3; v_call: TRBV18; cdr3_aa: CASSPPPGTDTQYF; cdr3_nt: TGTGCCAGCTCACCCCCCCCGGGAACAGATACGCAGTATTTT
clone_size: many; d_call: TRBD1; j_call: TRBJ2-7; v_call: TRBV28; cdr3_aa: CASTAGQVQQYF; cdr3_nt: TGTGCCAGCACCGCAGGACAGGTCCAGCAGTACTTC
clone_size: many; d_call: TRBD2; j_call: TRBJ2-3; v_call: TRBV6-5; cdr3_aa: CASSYEAGGQTDTQYF; cdr3_nt: TGTGCCAGCAGTTACGAGGCGGGAGGTCAGACAGATACGCAGTATTTT
clone_size: .; d_call: .; j_call: TRBJ2-4; v_call: TRBV20-1; cdr3_aa: CSAPNYKKRDIQYF; cdr3_nt: TGCAGTGCTCCCAACTACAAAAAAAGGGACATTCAGTACTTC
clone_size: many; d_call: .; j_call: TRBJ2-7; v_call: TRBV2; cdr3_aa: CASSAGDLYEQYF; cdr3_nt: TGTGCCAGCAGTGCCGGGGACCTCTACGAGCAGTACTTC
clone_size: medium-sized; d_call: TRBD1; j_call: TRBJ1-2; v_call: TRBV6-1; cdr3_aa: CASSSTGQAYGYTF; cdr3_nt: TGTGCCAGCAGTTCAACCGGACAGGCCTATGGCTACACCTTC